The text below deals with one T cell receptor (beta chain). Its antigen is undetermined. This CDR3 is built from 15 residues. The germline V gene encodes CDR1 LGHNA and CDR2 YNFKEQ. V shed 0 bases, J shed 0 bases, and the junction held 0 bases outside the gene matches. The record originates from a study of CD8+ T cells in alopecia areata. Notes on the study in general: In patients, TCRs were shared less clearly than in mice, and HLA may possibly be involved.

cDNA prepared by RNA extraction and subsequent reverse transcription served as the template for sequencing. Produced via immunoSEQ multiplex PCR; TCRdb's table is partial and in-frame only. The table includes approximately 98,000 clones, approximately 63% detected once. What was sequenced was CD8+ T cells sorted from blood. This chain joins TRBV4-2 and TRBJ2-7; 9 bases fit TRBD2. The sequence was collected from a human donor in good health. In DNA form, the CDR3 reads TGTGCCAGCAGCCAAGAAGCGGGGGGCTCCTACGAGCAGTACTTC. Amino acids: CASSQEAGGSYEQYF.